Listed here is a single T cell receptor (beta chain). Its cognate antigen is unknown. The sample originates from a study of CD8 T cells in ankylosing spondylitis. Libraries for TCR beta were made by quantitative 5'-RACE with molecular barcodes. One entry per CDR3 protein results from TCRdb running MiXCR on the 5' RACE reads. Of 650,000 to 800,000 distinct CDR3 sequences listed, roughly 20% were seen once; the top ten hold about 20%. Study-level findings and limits: Disease-associated clones were reportedly significantly overrepresented in matched ankylosing spondylitis synovial fluid. Clones linked to disease, bearing a CD8+ phenotype, were relatively rare in peripheral blood. Characteristic, it appeared, of ankylosing spondylitis blood was a TCR beta motif of roughly eight highly homologous variants. Existing reports had already noted some motif variants in reactive arthritis synovial fluid and blood.

This receptor was identified in a male donor with ankylosing spondylitis. The sample taken for sequencing was blood, either unsorted or a sorted T cell fraction (not recorded which).

The CDR3 loop reads CASSQVFDRLTYEQYF. CDR3 bases: TGCGCCAGCAGCCAAGTTTTCGACCGATTAACCTACGAGCAGTACTTC. The chain uses TRBV4-1 and TRBJ2-7; D gene uncertain. This CDR3 contains 16 residues. Trimming took off 1 base at V and 2 bases at J, with 15 bases between the two ends. Looked up from germline, CDR1 is MGHRA and CDR2 is YSYEKL.